A selection of T cell receptor beta chains follows, all from one sample in a study of T cells in Graves' hyperthyroidism and ophthalmopathy. TCRdb re-called the multiplex PCR reads through MiXCR, storing one row per CDR3 protein. The sample shows about 210,000 distinct CDR3 sequences, roughly 17% of them seen only once. The sequencing input was blood. All receptors derive from a man over 45 with Graves' hyperthyroidism. Both conserved end residues are part of each CDR3. The D gene is left open where the match is weak.

d_call j_call v_call cdr3_aa
. TRBJ1-5 TRBV5-1 CASSLEGGYSNQPQHF
TRBD2 TRBJ2-1 TRBV3-1 CASSQDGGLAGYNEQFF
TRBD1 TRBJ1-2 TRBV20-1 CSARDPGPGGHYGYTF
. TRBJ2-3 TRBV4-2 CASSQVLYMTDTQYF
TRBD2 TRBJ2-7 TRBV10-3 CAIRGFGTSGGEQYF
. TRBJ1-6 TRBV30 CAWTLAGAGDSPLHF
TRBD2 TRBJ2-5 TRBV4-1 CASSQASGRQETQYF
. TRBJ2-5 TRBV7-8 CASSLARGQTQYF
. TRBJ2-7 TRBV3-1 CASSQAQAQYF
. TRBJ1-1 TRBV7-9 CASSSGGGATEAFF
TRBD2 TRBJ2-1 TRBV19 CASSIVASGSYEQFF
. TRBJ1-2 TRBV7-8 CASSLLAGDSNYGYTF
. TRBJ1-5 TRBV4-3 CASSQGKWTGRTGQPQHF